This T cell receptor (beta chain) was captured by sequencing in a study of blood T cell repertoires in COVID-19. About the study: Both acute and convalescent COVID-19 samples were obtained from the United States, Italy and Spain. T cells, B-cell-depleted T cells, or PBMCs supplied cDNA or gDNA.

In the original analysis: Nucleated cell counts were estimated from reference gene primer amplification. Clones were sequenced by immunoSEQ multiplex PCR, and TCRdb holds only the in-frame ones, with some missing. V and J calls and clone size follow that table, whereas D and trimming were derived from the DNA. The sample includes over 130,000 clones, about 80% of them seen just once. This CDR3 contains 15 residues. Germline CDR1 MNHEY, CDR2 SVGAGI. V trimming: 7 bases; J trimming: 9 bases; junction bases outside the gene matches: 14. The count of this clone is one. V gene TRBV6-5 combines with J gene TRBJ2-1; 8 nucleotides match TRBD2. The sample taken for sequencing was peripheral blood. This TCR was sampled from a woman in her sixties or seventies with acute or convalescent COVID-19. The CDR3 nucleotides read TGTGCCAGCAACCCGGCGGGAGGATTAGGGGTTGAGCAGTTCTTC. This codes for CASNPAGGLGVEQFF.